The clone carrying this TCR beta chain was observed many times. What it binds is not known. In germline, CDR1 is SGHAT, CDR2 FQDESV (reference sequence). The CDR3 totals 14 residues. Trimming removed 1 base from V and 3 bases from J, with 9 bases in between. These data originate in a study of T cells in Graves' hyperthyroidism and ophthalmopathy. Turning to the study itself: Peripheral blood was secured at the point of initial diagnosis, before any treatment. Study-wide findings and caveats: A model built on 13 V-J features separated ophthalmopathy from stable hyperthyroidism. The model made its ophthalmopathy prediction, and onset followed a median 6.5 months later.

Amplification yielded TCR beta CDR3 regions, with RNA transcripts as the source. An initial round of RT-PCR targeting the TCR CDR3 relied on the HTBI primer set. TCRdb reprocessed the multiplex PCR reads via MiXCR and lists one record per CDR3 protein. The sample holds approximately 610,000 distinct CDR3 sequences, roughly 14% seen once. Patients showing uncontrolled infection, other autoimmune disease, pregnancy or lactation were ineligible. This sequence joins TRBV11-1 and TRBJ2-5, with D tentatively TRBD1 (5 bases). This TCR came from a woman aged 40 to 55 with Graves' ophthalmopathy. The sequenced sample consisted of blood. CDR3 amino acids: CASSLEGIEETQYF. CDR3 DNA: TGTGCCAGCAGCTTAGAGGGGATTGAAGAGACCCAGTACTTC.